This T cell receptor beta chain comes out of a study of blood T cell repertoires in COVID-19 (dated by TCRdb to 2020 to 2022). Regarding the research as a whole: Samples covering the acute and convalescent phases of COVID-19 were provided by collaborators in the United States, Italy and Spain. The prospective study material was composed of cDNA or gDNA derived from T cells, B-cell-depleted T cells, or PBMCs. The dataset comprised deeply sampled blood TCRbeta repertoires from subjects exposed to, actively infected with, or recovered from COVID-19. Where available, HLA class I and class II types were obtained from metadata supplied by the sample provider rather than from assay-based typing. The samples were drawn from the first 160 participants of the ongoing ImmuneRACE study and from 1,254 subjects provided by 6 global collaborators. The sample metadata nearly always contained a de-identified subject ID, COVID-19 status, age in years and sex. A freely available public database, intended as a resource for researchers studying the immune response to SARS-CoV-2, is where the repertoires were released. Broader findings and caveats from the paper: How much clinical and demographic metadata was included differed by source and by participant, and the metadata was provided uncurated.

In Seattle, one collaborating source enrolled patients while the infection was active and tracked those patients longitudinally over the course of disease. The collaborating institutions used their own protocols to collect whole blood in K2EDTA tubes. For TCRbeta analysis, collaborator samples were shipped as frozen whole blood, as isolated PBMCs, or as DNA extracted from either sample type. Notes on this clone: Its antigen remains unidentified. No quality values exist for individual bases; no much larger clone is one base distant.

The CDR3 goes from the cysteine to the phenylalanine over 16 residues. The entry retains the CDR3 DNA only, 48 bases that are in frame from base 1. Trimming removed 3 bases from V and 8 bases from J, leaving 19 bases between the germline ends. Taken from the germline V gene (reference sequence), the CDR1 and CDR2 loops are LGHDT and YNNKEL. TCRbeta CDR3 regions were amplified from genomic DNA by means of the immunoSEQ Assay, a bias-controlled multiplex PCR. The published analysis was carried out like this. The number of nucleated cells in each sample was estimated from the amplification of reference gene primers within the assay. To quantify the absolute abundance of each unique TCRbeta CDR3 rearrangement, sequence reads were collapsed and filtered. For each sample, productive Simpson clonality was calculated as the square root of Simpson's diversity index across productive rearrangements. In TCRdb, the immuneACCESS table is reduced to in-frame sequences with V and J assigned. These tables do not hold every clone; where another copy was compared, an unresolved V gene accounts for under half, and the others remain unexplained. Clonal size and the V and J genes are those of that table, whereas D and trimming came from the DNA. The sample profile shows about 170,000 clones; approximately 87% of them were found once. The ten largest clones capture approximately 11% of the sample.

This sequence originates from a woman in her fifties or sixties with COVID-19, enrolled during active disease. Material for sequencing was peripheral blood. The rearrangement joined TRBV3-1 (or the pseudogene TRBV3-2) to TRBJ2-2; possibly the D gene is TRBD2, per 5 matching bases. The encoded CDR3 is CASSHFLRLPGGELFF. The DNA sequence follows: TGTGCCAGCAGCCACTTTCTGAGACTCCCGGGAGGGGAGCTGTTTTTT.